The present T cell receptor (beta chain) was sequenced within a study of cytomegalovirus exposure and HLA in healthy donors. Use of 60 Vbeta and 13 Jbeta primers characterized the PCR. Only in-frame clones appear in the TCRdb table, and some are missing; sequencing was by immunoSEQ multiplex PCR. The table lists about 110,000 clones, 75% to 85% of them singletons. The ends were cut back, 0 bases at V and 2 bases at J, with 13 bases in the middle. The V gene's germline CDR1 is SGDLS and CDR2 YYNGEE. This CDR3 contains 16 residues. Study-wide results and limits: A list of approximately 160 TCR beta chains associated with cytomegalovirus was given. Presence/absence analyses assumed roughly uniform sequencing depth across donors, which may not hold. A cluster of highly shared sequence variants was likely a sequencing artifact.

This clone showed up just a few times. What it binds is not known. The sequence was collected from a man aged 25 to 45 in good health and CMV-seronegative. What was sequenced was PBMCs. The chain is built from TRBV9 and TRBJ2-3; the D is unclear. The CDR3 DNA reads as TGTGCCAGCAGCGTAGGAGTAGGCGGCCTCACAGATACGCAGTATTTT. Translated, it gives CASSVGVGGLTDTQYF.